This T cell receptor beta chain was sequenced during a study of human T cells and chemical hapten exposure. This clonotype showed up just once. The junction does not match germline at one end; this may be a read error. The CDR3 runs to 14 residues. The germline V gene has CDR1 MNHEY and CDR2 SMNVEV (reference sequence). In TCRdb, the RACE reads were re-called with MiXCR into one record per CDR3 protein. The repertoire has more than 70,000 distinct CDR3 sequences, about an eighth of them found once; the top ten carry about 3.5%. Indicated time point: patch test 1, 2 weeks after DPC sensitization. Treatment defined: therapeutic diphenylcyclopropenone sensitization with weekly scalp DPC.

V is TRBV27 and J is TRBJ2-7; D not resolved. This sample comprised whole blood, obtained in connection with sensitization to the hapten diphenylcyclopropenone (DPC). This sequence originates from a woman aged 60 to 75 with alopecia areata. Some clones in this sample may be carry-over from other donors' samples. This CDR3 is CASSFTGEPYKQYF. The CDR3 bases are TGTGCCAGCAGTTTTACTGGGGAACCCTACAAGCAGTACTTC.